This TCR beta chain was identified during a study of blood T cells in healthy people across ages. The study, taken as a whole, reports: Diversity of TCR beta per million T cells declined in a roughly linear way with age.

A second PCR, run for roughly 7 to 11 cycles, used a sample-barcoded 5' primer plus a J-beta primer mix. Every single cDNA molecule received a tag from a template-switch adaptor with 12 random nucleotides. TCRdb reprocessed the 5' RACE reads with MiXCR, giving one entry per CDR3 protein. The table lists about 1,800,000 distinct CDR3 sequences, about 30% of them singletons. There are a few counts of this clonotype. As yet, its antigen is unknown. The clonotype comes from a woman aged 25 to 45 in good health. Sequencing was performed on blood.

As DNA, the CDR3 is TGCAGCGTATTTGGACAGGAGCAGTTCTTC. Protein: CSVFGQEQFF. V gene TRBV29-1 combines with J gene TRBJ2-1; weak D call: TRBD1 (6 bases). The CDR3 spans 10 residues. Between the trimmed V and J ends, which lost 6 bases and 10 bases, there was a span of 10 bases. CDR1 SQVTM and CDR2 ANQGSEA come from the germline V gene.